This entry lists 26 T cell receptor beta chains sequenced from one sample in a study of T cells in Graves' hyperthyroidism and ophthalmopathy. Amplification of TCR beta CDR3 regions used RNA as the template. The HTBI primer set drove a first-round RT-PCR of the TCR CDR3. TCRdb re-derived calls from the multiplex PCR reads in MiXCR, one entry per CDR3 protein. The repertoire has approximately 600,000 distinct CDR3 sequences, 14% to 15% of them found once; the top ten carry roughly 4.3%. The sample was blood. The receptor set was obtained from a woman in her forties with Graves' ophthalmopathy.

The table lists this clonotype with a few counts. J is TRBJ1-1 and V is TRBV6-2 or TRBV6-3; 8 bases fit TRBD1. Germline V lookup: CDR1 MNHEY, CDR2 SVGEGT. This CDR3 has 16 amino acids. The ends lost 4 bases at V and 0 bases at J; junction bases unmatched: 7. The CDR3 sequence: CASSFPQGALNTEAFF. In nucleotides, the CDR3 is TGTGCCAGCAGTTTCCCCCAGGGGGCCTTGAACACTGAAGCTTTCTTT.

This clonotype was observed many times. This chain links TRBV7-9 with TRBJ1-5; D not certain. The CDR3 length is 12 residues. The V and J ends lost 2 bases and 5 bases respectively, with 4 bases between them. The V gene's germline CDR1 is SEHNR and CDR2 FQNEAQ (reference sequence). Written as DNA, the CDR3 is TGTGCCAGCAGCTTAATGGATCAGCCCCAGCATTTT. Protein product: CASSLMDQPQHF.

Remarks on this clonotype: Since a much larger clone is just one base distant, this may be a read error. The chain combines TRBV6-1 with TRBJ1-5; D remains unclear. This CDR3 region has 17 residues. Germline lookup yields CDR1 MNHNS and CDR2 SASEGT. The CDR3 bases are TGTGCCAGCAGTGTCGATAACCCGCCGGAGTTAAATCAGACCCAGCATTTT. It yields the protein CASSVDNPPELNQTQHF.

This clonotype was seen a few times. In DNA form, the CDR3 reads TGTGCCAGCAGCGTGGGCTACTCTGGGGCCAACGTCCTGACTTTC. Protein: CASSVGYSGANVLTF. The chain is built from TRBV5-6 and TRBJ2-6; D unclear. Trimming shortened V by 4 bases and J by 0 bases, and 8 bases separated the two germline ends. The CDR3 is made up of 15 amino acids. The V gene's germline CDR1 is SGHDT and CDR2 YYEEEE.

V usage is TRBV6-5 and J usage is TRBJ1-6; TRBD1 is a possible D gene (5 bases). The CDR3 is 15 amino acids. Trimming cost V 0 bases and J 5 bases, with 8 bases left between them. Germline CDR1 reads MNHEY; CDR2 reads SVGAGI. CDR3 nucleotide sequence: TGTGCCAGCAGTTACTCCGACAGAAATAATTCACCCCTCCACTTT. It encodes CASSYSDRNNSPLHF.

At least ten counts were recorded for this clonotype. The CDR3 reads CAISWAASGGELFF. The DNA for the CDR3 is TGTGCCATCTCTTGGGCAGCTAGTGGCGGGGAGCTGTTTTTT. The rearrangement links TRBV7-9 to TRBJ2-2; D remains ambiguous. Per germline, CDR1 SEHNR and CDR2 FQNEAQ (reference sequence). The CDR3 runs to 14 residues. Trimming cost V 10 bases and J 7 bases, with 19 bases left between them.

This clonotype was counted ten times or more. CDR3: CASSLSPSGSTGELFF. The CDR3, as DNA: TGTGCCAGCAGCTTATCCCCTAGCGGGAGCACCGGGGAGCTGTTTTTT. The chain uses TRBV11-2 and TRBJ2-2; 10 bases match TRBD2. The length of the CDR3 is 16 residues. After removal of 2 bases from V and 4 bases from J, the junction contained 4 bases not matched to a gene. CDR1 is SGHAT, CDR2 FQNNGV, per germline.

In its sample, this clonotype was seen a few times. In nucleotides, the CDR3 is TGTGCCAGCAGTGTCGGACCTACAGCCTCCTACGAGCAGTACTTC. Its translation: CASSVGPTASYEQYF. This chain connects TRBV6-1 to TRBJ2-7; D is undetermined. The V gene lost 4 bases and the J gene lost 0 bases, with 13 bases spanning the gap. Germline V gene data show CDR1 as MNHNS and CDR2 as SASEGT. The CDR3 spans 15 residues.

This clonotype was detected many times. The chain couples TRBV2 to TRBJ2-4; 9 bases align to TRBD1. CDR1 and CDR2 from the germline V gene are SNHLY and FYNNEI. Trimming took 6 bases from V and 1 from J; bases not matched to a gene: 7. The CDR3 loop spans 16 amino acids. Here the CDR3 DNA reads TGTGCCAGCAGGGGGACAGGGTCGGTCGCCAAAAACATTCAGTACTTC. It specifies CASRGTGSVAKNIQYF.

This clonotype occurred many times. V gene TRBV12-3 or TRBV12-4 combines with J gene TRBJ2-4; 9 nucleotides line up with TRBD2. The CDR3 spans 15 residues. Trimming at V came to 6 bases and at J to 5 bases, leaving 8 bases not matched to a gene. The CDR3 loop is CASRSMTSGENIQYF. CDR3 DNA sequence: TGTGCCAGCAGATCTATGACTAGCGGTGAAAACATTCAGTACTTC.

The DNA of the CDR3 is TGCAGCGCTACGGTGAGGAACACCGGGGAGCTGTTTTTT. Encoded protein: CSATVRNTGELFF. The genes are TRBV29-1 and TRBJ2-2; D gene ambiguous. With 7 bases removed from V and 1 base from J, the gap between germline ends came to 10 bases. The germline V gene has CDR1 SQVTM and CDR2 ANQGSEA. The CDR3 is made up of 13 amino acids.

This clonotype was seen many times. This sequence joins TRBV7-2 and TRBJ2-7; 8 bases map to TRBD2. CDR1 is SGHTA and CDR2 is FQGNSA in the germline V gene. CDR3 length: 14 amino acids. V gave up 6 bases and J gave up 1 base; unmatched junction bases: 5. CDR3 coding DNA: TGTGCCAGCAGTCGGGGGGGGAGTTCCTACGAGCAGTACTTC. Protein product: CASSRGGSSYEQYF. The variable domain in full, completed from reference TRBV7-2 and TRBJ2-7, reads GAGVSQSPSNKVTEKGKDVELRCDPISGHTALYWYRQSLGQGLEFLIYFQGNSAPDKSGLPSDRFSAERTGGSVSTLTIQRTQQEDSAVYLCASSRGGSSYEQYFGPGTRLTVT.

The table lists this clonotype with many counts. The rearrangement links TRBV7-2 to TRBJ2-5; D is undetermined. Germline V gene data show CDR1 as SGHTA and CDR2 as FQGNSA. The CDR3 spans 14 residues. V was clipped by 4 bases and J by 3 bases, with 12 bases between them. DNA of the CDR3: TGTGCCAGCAGCTCCGGGCCCCATAAAGAGACCCAGTACTTC. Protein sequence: CASSSGPHKETQYF. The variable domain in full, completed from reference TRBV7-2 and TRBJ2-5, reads GAGVSQSPSNKVTEKGKDVELRCDPISGHTALYWYRQSLGQGLEFLIYFQGNSAPDKSGLPSDRFSAERTGGSVSTLTIQRTQQEDSAVYLCASSSGPHKETQYFGPGTRLLVL.

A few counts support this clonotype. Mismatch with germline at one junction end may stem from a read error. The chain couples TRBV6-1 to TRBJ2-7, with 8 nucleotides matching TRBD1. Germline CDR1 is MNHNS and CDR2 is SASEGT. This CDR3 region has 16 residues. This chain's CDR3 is CASSRKTGTGNYKQYF. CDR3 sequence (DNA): TGTGCCAGCAGTAGAAAAACAGGGACAGGAAACTACAAGCAGTACTTC.

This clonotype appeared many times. CDR3 protein: CASSLDTLNTEAFF. CDR3 in DNA: TGCGCCAGCAGCTTGGACACGCTGAACACTGAAGCTTTCTTT. The V gene is TRBV5-1, the J gene TRBJ1-1; D call uncertain. The CDR3 runs to 14 residues. Germline V lookup: CDR1 SGHRS, CDR2 YFSETQ. V dropped 0 bases and J dropped 0 bases, with 6 bases sitting between them.

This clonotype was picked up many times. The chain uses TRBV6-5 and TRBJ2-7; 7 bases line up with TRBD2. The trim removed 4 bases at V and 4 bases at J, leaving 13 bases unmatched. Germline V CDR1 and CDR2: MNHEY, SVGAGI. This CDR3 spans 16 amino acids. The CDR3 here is CASSSDGAGDRYEQYF. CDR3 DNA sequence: TGTGCCAGCAGTTCCGATGGGGCGGGAGATAGATACGAGCAGTACTTC.

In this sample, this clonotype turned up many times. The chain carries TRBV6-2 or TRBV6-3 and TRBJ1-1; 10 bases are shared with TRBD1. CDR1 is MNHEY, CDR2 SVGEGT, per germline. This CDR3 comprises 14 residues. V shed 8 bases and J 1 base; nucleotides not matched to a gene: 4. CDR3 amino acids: CASCRDRGNTEAFF. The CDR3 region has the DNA TGTGCCAGCTGCCGGGACAGGGGGAACACTGAAGCTTTCTTT.

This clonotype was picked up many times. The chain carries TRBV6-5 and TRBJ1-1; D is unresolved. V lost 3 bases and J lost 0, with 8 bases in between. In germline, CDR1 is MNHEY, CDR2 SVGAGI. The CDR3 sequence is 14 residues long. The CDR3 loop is CASSYLGMNTEAFF. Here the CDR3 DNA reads TGTGCCAGCAGTTATCTGGGTATGAACACTGAAGCTTTCTTT.

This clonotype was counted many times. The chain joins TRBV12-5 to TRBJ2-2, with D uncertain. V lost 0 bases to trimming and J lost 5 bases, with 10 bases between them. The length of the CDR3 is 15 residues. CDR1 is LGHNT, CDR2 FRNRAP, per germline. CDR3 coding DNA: TGTGCTAGTGGTTTGGTAACTGGGGTAACCGGGGAGCTGTTTTTT. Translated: CASGLVTGVTGELFF. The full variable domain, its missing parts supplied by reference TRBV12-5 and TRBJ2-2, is DARVTQTPRHKVTEMGQEVTMRCQPILGHNTVFWYRQTMMQGLELLAYFRNRAPLDDSGMPKDRFSAEMPDATLATLKIQPSEPRDSAVYFCASGLVTGVTGELFFGEGSRLTVL.

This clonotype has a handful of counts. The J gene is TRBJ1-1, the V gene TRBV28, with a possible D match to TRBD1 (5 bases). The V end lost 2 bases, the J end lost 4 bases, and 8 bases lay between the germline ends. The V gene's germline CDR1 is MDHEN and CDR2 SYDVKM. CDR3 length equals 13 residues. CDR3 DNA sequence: TGTGCCAGCAGTTTAAGGGGATTCACTGAAGCTTTCTTT. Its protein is CASSLRGFTEAFF.

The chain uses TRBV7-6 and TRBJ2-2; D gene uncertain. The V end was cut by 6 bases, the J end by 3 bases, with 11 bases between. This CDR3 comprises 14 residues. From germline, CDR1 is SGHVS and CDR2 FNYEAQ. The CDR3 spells CASRSGGDTGELFF. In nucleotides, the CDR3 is TGTGCCAGCAGATCGGGTGGGGACACCGGGGAGCTGTTTTTT.

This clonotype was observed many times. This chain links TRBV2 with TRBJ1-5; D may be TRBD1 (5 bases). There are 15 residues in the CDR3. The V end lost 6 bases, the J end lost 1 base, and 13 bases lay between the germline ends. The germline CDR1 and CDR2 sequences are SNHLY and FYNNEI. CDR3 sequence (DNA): TGTGCCAGCAGCCCACATGGGGGAAGCAATCAGCCCCAGCATTTT. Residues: CASSPHGGSNQPQHF.

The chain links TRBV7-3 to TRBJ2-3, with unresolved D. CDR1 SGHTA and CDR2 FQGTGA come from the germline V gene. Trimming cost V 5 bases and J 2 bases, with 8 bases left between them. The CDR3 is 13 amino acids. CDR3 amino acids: CASSHPNTDTQYF. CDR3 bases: TGTGCCAGCAGCCACCCCAACACAGATACGCAGTATTTT.

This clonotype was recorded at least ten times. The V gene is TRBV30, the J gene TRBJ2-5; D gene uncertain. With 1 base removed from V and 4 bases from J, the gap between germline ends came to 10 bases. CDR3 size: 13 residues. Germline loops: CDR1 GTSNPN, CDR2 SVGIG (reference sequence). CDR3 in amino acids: CAWSAENGETQYF. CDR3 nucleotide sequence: TGTGCCTGGAGTGCGGAGAATGGAGAGACCCAGTACTTC. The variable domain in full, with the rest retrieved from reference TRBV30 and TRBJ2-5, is SQTIHQWPATLVQPVGSPLSLECTVEGTSNPNLYWYRQAAGRGLQLLFYSVGIGQISSEVPQNLSASRPQDRQFILSSKKLLLSDSGFYLCAWSAENGETQYFGPGTRLLVL.

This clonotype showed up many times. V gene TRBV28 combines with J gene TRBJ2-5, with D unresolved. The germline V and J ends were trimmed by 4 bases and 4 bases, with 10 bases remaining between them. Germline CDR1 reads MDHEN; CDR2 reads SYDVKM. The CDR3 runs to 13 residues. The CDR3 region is CASSSDLRETQYF. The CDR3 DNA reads TGTGCCAGCAGTTCAGACCTCCGAGAGACCCAGTACTTC.

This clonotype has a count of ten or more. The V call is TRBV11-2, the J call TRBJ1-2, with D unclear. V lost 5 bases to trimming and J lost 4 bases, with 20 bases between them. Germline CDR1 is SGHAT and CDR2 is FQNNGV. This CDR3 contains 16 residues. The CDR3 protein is CASSPQPASTGYGYTF. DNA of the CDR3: TGTGCCAGCAGCCCCCAACCGGCCTCCACGGGCTATGGCTACACCTTC.